A single sample is the source of the 13 T cell receptor beta chains below, sequenced in a study of blood T cell repertoires in COVID-19. Measured with immunoSEQ multiplex PCR; TCRdb has only the in-frame clones, and not every one. The repertoire consists of around 300,000 clones, with 89% occurring once and the leading ten covering less than 1%. The material sequenced was peripheral blood. These receptors all stem from a woman in her thirties or forties who had recovered from COVID-19.

J is TRBJ2-3 and V is TRBV2; the D gene is possibly TRBD1 (5 bases). Germline CDR1 SNHLY, CDR2 FYNNEI. The ends were cut back, 6 bases at V and 3 bases at J, with 10 bases in the middle. CDR3 length: 13 residues. Written as DNA, the CDR3 is TGTGCCAGCAGACCCCAGGGAACAGATACGCAGTATTTT. It codes for CASRPQGTDTQYF. Full variable domain (outside the CDR3, taken from reference TRBV2 and TRBJ2-3): EPEVTQTPSHQVTQMGQEVILRCVPISNHLYFYWYRQILGQKVEFLVSFYNNEISEKSEIFDDQFSVERPDGSNFTLKIRSTKLEDSAMYFCASRPQGTDTQYFGPGTRLTVL.

V gene TRBV28 combines with J gene TRBJ1-3, with unresolved D. This CDR3 has 11 residues. Germline CDR1 and CDR2: MDHEN and SYDVKM. The germline V and J ends were trimmed by 5 bases and 11 bases, with 10 bases remaining between them. Here the CDR3 DNA reads TGTGCCAGCAGTCCACGAGGTCCCATATATTTT. This translates into CASSPRGPIYF.

The rearrangement uses TRBV3-1 (or the pseudogene TRBV3-2) and TRBJ2-7; tentatively, D is TRBD2 (5 bases). Deletions cut 6 bases from V and 6 bases from J, with 15 bases between. The CDR3 runs 13 residues. Per the germline V gene, CDR1 is LGHDT and CDR2 is YNNKEL (reference sequence). The CDR3 protein is CASRGRAVPEQYF. CDR3 bases: TGTGCCAGCAGGGGTAGAGCGGTCCCCGAGCAGTACTTC.

The table lists this clone with a few counts. The V and J genes are TRBV5-1 and TRBJ1-2; 9 bases line up with TRBD1. CDR3 length: 14 amino acids. The V and J ends lost 0 bases and 7 bases, in that order; junction bases with no gene match: 4. Germline-derived CDR1 and CDR2 are SGHRS and YFSETQ. In DNA form, the CDR3 reads TGCGCCAGCAGCTTGGCGGGGACAGGGATTGGCTACACCTTC. The encoded protein is CASSLAGTGIGYTF.

The chain has TRBV15 and TRBJ2-5; TRBD1 matches 8 bases. V gave up 0 bases and J gave up 4 bases; unmatched junction bases: 1. The V gene's germline CDR1 is LNHNV and CDR2 YYDKDF (reference sequence). The CDR3 extends over 14 amino acids. CDR3 nucleotide sequence: TGTGCCACCAGCAGAGATCAGGGGGCAGAGACCCAGTACTTC. This sequence encodes CATSRDQGAETQYF.

This chain uses TRBV18 with TRBJ2-1; 10 bases agree with TRBD2. V shed 3 bases and J 2 bases; nucleotides not matched to a gene: 1. The germline CDR1 and CDR2 sequences are KGHSH and LQKENI. CDR3 length: 15 residues. The CDR3 loop is CASSPLAGAYNEQFF. CDR3 DNA: TGTGCCAGCTCACCCCTAGCGGGAGCCTACAATGAGCAGTTCTTC.

The chain uses TRBV11-2 and TRBJ1-1; TRBD1 might be the D (5 bases). Germline CDR1 and CDR2: SGHAT and FQNNGV. CDR3 length: 13 amino acids. V lost 7 bases to trimming and J lost 1 base, with 10 bases between them. The CDR3 here is CASNPTGNTEAFF. As DNA, the CDR3 is TGTGCCAGCAACCCAACAGGGAACACTGAAGCTTTCTTT.

The chain combines TRBV19 with TRBJ2-7; 8 bases match TRBD1. The germline V gene encodes CDR1 LNHDA and CDR2 SQIVND (reference sequence). The CDR3 sequence is 14 residues long. With V trimmed by 6 bases and J by 2 bases, 6 bases remained unmatched. In DNA, the CDR3 is TGTGCCAGTAGAGCCGGGACAGGAACCTACGAGCAGTACTTC. Protein: CASRAGTGTYEQYF.

The chain joins TRBV6-2 or TRBV6-3 to TRBJ2-5; 7 nucleotides line up with TRBD2. Germline CDR1 and CDR2: MNHEY and SVGEGT. CDR3 length: 14 residues. V dropped 6 bases and J dropped 1; count of bases not matched to a gene: 5. As DNA, the CDR3 is TGTGCCAGCAGCCGAGGGACTATCCAAGAGACCCAGTACTTC. Protein: CASSRGTIQETQYF.

This chain joins TRBV3-1 (or the pseudogene TRBV3-2) and TRBJ2-1, with a possible D match to TRBD2 (6 bases). CDR3 length equals 16 residues. Germline lookup yields CDR1 LGHDT and CDR2 YNNKEL (reference sequence). Trimming left V 1 base short and J 2 bases short, with 12 bases between. This CDR3 is CASSQVSGAPYNEQFF. The DNA for the CDR3 is TGTGCCAGCAGCCAAGTTAGCGGAGCACCCTACAATGAGCAGTTCTTC.

V gene TRBV5-1 combines with J gene TRBJ2-1, with 12 bases lining up with TRBD1. J gave up 3 bases and V 4 bases, and 8 bases lay outside the gene matches. The germline V gene encodes CDR1 SGHRS and CDR2 YFSETQ. The CDR3 has 17 residues. CDR3 sequence (DNA): TGCGCCAGCAGCCCGGTCGGGACAGGGGGCGTCTACAATGAGCAGTTCTTC. As protein: CASSPVGTGGVYNEQFF. Supplemented by reference TRBV5-1 and TRBJ2-1, the full variable domain reads KAGVTQTPRYLIKTRGQQVTLSCSPISGHRSVSWYQQTPGQGLQFLFEYFSETQRNKGNFPGRFSGRQFSNSRSEMNVSTLELGDSALYLCASSPVGTGGVYNEQFFGPGTRLTVL.

This chain joins TRBV27 and TRBJ2-7, with TRBD2 matching over 13 bases. CDR1 is MNHEY, CDR2 SMNVEV, per germline (reference sequence). CDR3 length equals 15 residues. With V trimmed by 5 bases and J by 4 bases, 5 bases remained unmatched. CDR3 residues: CASSIGLAGAYEQYF. The CDR3 DNA follows: TGTGCCAGCAGTATCGGACTAGCGGGAGCTTACGAGCAGTACTTC.

This chain connects TRBV24-1 to TRBJ2-5; 7 nucleotides match TRBD1. V lost 4 bases to trimming and J lost 2 bases; unmatched junction nucleotides: 6. Germline V CDR1 and CDR2: KGHDR, SFDVKD. This CDR3 is 15 amino acids long. CDR3 in amino acids: CATSDHGTVQETQYF. DNA for the CDR3: TGTGCCACCAGTGACCATGGGACAGTACAAGAGACCCAGTACTTC.